This record covers a single T cell receptor (beta chain). This sample stems from a study of blood T cell repertoires in COVID-19. Overall study context: The United States, Italy and Spain supplied acute and convalescent COVID-19 samples. In each case, the material was cDNA or gDNA derived from T cells, B-cell-depleted T cells, or PBMCs.

The ends lost 7 bases at V and 4 bases at J; junction bases unmatched: 7. The CDR3 consists of 14 residues. Germline CDR1 and CDR2: LNHDA and SQIVND (reference sequence). TCRdb keeps only in-frame clones here, not all; method: immunoSEQ multiplex PCR. The repertoire includes some 700,000 clones, around 90% of them detected once, and about 0.24% sits in the top ten. The chain combines TRBV19 with TRBJ1-2, with TRBD1 matching 9 bases. The clonotype was recovered from a young woman with acute or convalescent COVID-19. The sample taken for sequencing was peripheral blood. For the CDR3, the DNA is TGTGCCAGTACATCTACAGGGGGCTTCTATGGCTACACCTTC. This encodes CASTSTGGFYGYTF.